Shown below are 21 T cell receptor beta chains from a single sample sequenced in a study of blood T cell repertoires in COVID-19. Assay used: immunoSEQ multiplex PCR; TCRdb lists only in-frame clones, some missing. The table lists about 160,000 clones, over 75% of them singletons. The sequencing input was peripheral blood. All receptors derive from a man aged 70 or older with acute or convalescent COVID-19.

The table lists this clone with a few counts. Other DNA sequences from this sample encode an identical CDR3 as well. The chain carries TRBV5-1 and TRBJ2-7, with 11 bases that match TRBD2. This CDR3 has 15 amino acids. Unmatched junction bases numbered 1, after V lost 0 bases and J lost 2 bases. Germline CDR1 and CDR2: SGHRS and YFSETQ. The CDR3, as DNA: TGCGCCAGCAGCTTGGAACTAGCGGGAGCCTACGAGCAGTACTTC. The encoded protein is CASSLELAGAYEQYF.

This chain uses TRBV15 with TRBJ2-3; D uncertain. The CDR3 covers 13 residues. In germline, CDR1 is LNHNV, CDR2 YYDKDF (reference sequence). V was clipped by 0 bases and J by 6 bases, with 7 bases between them. CDR3 sequence: CATSRDQADTQYF. In DNA form, the CDR3 reads TGTGCCACCAGCAGAGATCAGGCGGATACGCAGTATTTT.

The J gene is TRBJ1-2, the V gene TRBV11-2, with D hard to call. V lost 4 bases, J lost 8 bases, and 20 bases lay in between. CDR1 and CDR2 (germline): SGHAT, FQNNGV. There are 15 residues in the CDR3. This CDR3 is CASSSPTERSNGYTF. Here the CDR3 DNA reads TGTGCCAGCAGCTCCCCAACTGAAAGGAGTAACGGCTACACCTTC.

J is TRBJ1-1 and V is TRBV19, with D tentatively TRBD1 (6 bases). The CDR3 spans 15 residues. Deletions cut 1 base from V and 6 bases from J, with 15 bases between. Germline V gene data show CDR1 as LNHDA and CDR2 as SQIVND (reference sequence). The CDR3 sequence: CASSIGQVRNAEAFF. The CDR3 coding sequence is TGTGCCAGTAGTATAGGACAGGTTCGAAACGCTGAAGCTTTCTTT.

V is TRBV12-3 or TRBV12-4 and J is TRBJ1-2; maybe TRBD1 (5 bases). Trimming took off 3 bases at V and 8 bases at J, with 10 bases between the two ends. The CDR3 extends over 12 amino acids. The CDR3 sequence: CASSFGHPGYTF. The CDR3 nucleotides are TGTGCCAGCAGTTTCGGACATCCGGGCTACACCTTC.

This clone was picked up many times. The chain joins TRBV5-6 to TRBJ1-1, with TRBD1 matching 9 bases. Germline values: CDR1 SGHDT, CDR2 YYEEEE. V trimming: 3 bases; J trimming: 6 bases; junction bases outside the gene matches: 3. The CDR3 is made up of 13 amino acids. CDR3 sequence reads: CASSYGTGPEAFF. Written as DNA, the CDR3 is TGTGCCAGCAGCTACGGGACAGGGCCTGAAGCTTTCTTT.

CDR3 region: CATPPGAPNTEAFF. The CDR3 DNA reads TGCGCCACTCCCCCAGGGGCGCCGAACACTGAAGCTTTCTTT. The V gene is TRBV10-1, the J gene TRBJ1-1, with D perhaps TRBD1 (6 bases). The V end lost 10 bases, the J end lost 1 base, and 16 bases lay between the germline ends. This CDR3 spans 14 amino acids. The V gene's germline CDR1 is WNHNN and CDR2 SYGVQD (reference sequence).

This clone was picked up one time. The V and J genes are TRBV11-3 and TRBJ2-7, with 9 bases aligning to TRBD2. Trimming removed 5 bases from V and 0 bases from J; junction bases left unmatched: 2. Germline CDR1 is SGHNT and CDR2 is YENEEA. The CDR3 is 14 residues long. This CDR3 reads CASSTTSGSYEQYF. DNA of the CDR3: TGTGCCAGCAGCACGACTAGCGGCTCCTACGAGCAGTACTTC.

The V call is TRBV15, the J call TRBJ1-6, with D unresolved. CDR3 length equals 15 residues. Per germline, CDR1 LNHNV and CDR2 YYDKDF (reference sequence). Trimming pared 0 bases from V and 4 bases from J, leaving 7 bases between. CDR3 nucleotide sequence: TGTGCCACCAGCAGAGATCCTCGGTATAATTCACCCCTCCACTTT. The encoded protein is CATSRDPRYNSPLHF.

This chain uses TRBV6-1 with TRBJ2-3; D possibly corresponds to TRBD1 (6 bases). This CDR3 has 15 residues. V gave up 2 bases and J gave up 4 bases, with 13 bases separating them. The germline CDR1 and CDR2 sequences are MNHNS and SASEGT. In DNA form, the CDR3 reads TGTGCCAGCAGTGAAAGGGGACACGTGGCAGATACGCAGTATTTT. This sequence encodes CASSERGHVADTQYF.

The rearrangement joins TRBV28 to TRBJ2-4, with no clear D. From germline, CDR1 is MDHEN and CDR2 SYDVKM. V gave up 6 bases and J gave up 3 bases, with 3 bases separating them. The CDR3 consists of 11 residues. The CDR3 bases are TGTGCCAGCAGCCTCAAAAACATTCAGTACTTC. Its translation is CASSLKNIQYF.

This clone was seen a single time. V gene TRBV28 combines with J gene TRBJ2-7; 8 positions match TRBD2. The V gene end was trimmed by 5 bases and the J gene end by 3 bases; junction bases not matched to a gene: 15. Germline CDR1 is MDHEN and CDR2 is SYDVKM. The CDR3 extends over 17 amino acids. CDR3 coding DNA: TGTGCCAGCAGTCTGGGGCTAGCGGGCCCCCTAGGCTACGAGCAGTACTTC. Translating it yields CASSLGLAGPLGYEQYF.

The rearrangement links TRBV19 to TRBJ1-1, with 9 nucleotides matching TRBD1. Germline CDR1 reads LNHDA; CDR2 reads SQIVND (reference sequence). Losses at the gene ends were 7 bases for V and 1 base for J; bases not matched to a gene: 4. The CDR3 extends over 14 amino acids. The CDR3 loop reads CASTRTGANTEAFF. CDR3 sequence (DNA): TGTGCCAGTACTAGGACAGGGGCGAACACTGAAGCTTTCTTT.

The gene calls are TRBV4-2 and TRBJ2-1; 7 bases map to TRBD2. The V and J ends lost 1 base and 5 bases, in that order; junction bases with no gene match: 2. The CDR3 has 14 amino acids. Germline V lookup: CDR1 LGHNA, CDR2 YNFKEQ. The DNA for the CDR3 is TGTGCCAGCAGCCAAGCGGGAGGTGACAATGAGCAGTTCTTC. This encodes CASSQAGGDNEQFF.

The rearrangement uses TRBV2 and TRBJ2-4; 7 bases are a match to TRBD2. The length of the CDR3 is 14 residues. Germline V gives CDR1 SNHLY, CDR2 FYNNEI. The J segment lost 9 bases and the V segment lost 7 bases, leaving 12 bases of the junction unmatched. CDR3 protein: CASISGLEIGIQYF. In DNA form, the CDR3 reads TGTGCCAGCATATCAGGACTAGAAATTGGCATTCAGTACTTC. Full variable domain (remainder filled in from reference TRBV2 and TRBJ2-4): EPEVTQTPSHQVTQMGQEVILRCVPISNHLYFYWYRQILGQKVEFLVSFYNNEISEKSEIFDDQFSVERPDGSNFTLKIRSTKLEDSAMYFCASISGLEIGIQYFGAGTRLSVL.

In this sample, this clone turned up a few times. This sequence joins TRBV4-2 and TRBJ2-7; no definite D call. The germline V and J ends were trimmed by 1 base and 5 bases, with 9 bases remaining between them. This CDR3 is built from 13 residues. Per the germline V gene, CDR1 is LGHNA and CDR2 is YNFKEQ. CDR3 DNA: TGTGCCAGCAGCCAAGGTGCGGCCCACGAGCAGTACTTC. Protein product: CASSQGAAHEQYF.

This clone occurred a few times. J is TRBJ2-1 and V is TRBV9, with D uncertain. Per germline, CDR1 SGDLS and CDR2 YYNGEE. The V end was cut by 3 bases, the J end by 0 bases, with 10 bases between. The CDR3 runs 15 residues. The CDR3 loop is CASSATSNSYNEQFF. In DNA form, the CDR3 reads TGTGCCAGCAGCGCGACTTCAAACTCCTACAATGAGCAGTTCTTC.

The rearrangement uses TRBV30 and TRBJ1-1; D unclear. The length of the CDR3 is 13 residues. V lost 4 bases, J lost 4 bases, and 13 bases lay in between. Germline V gene lookup returns CDR1 GTSNPN and CDR2 SVGIG (reference sequence). The CDR3 loop reads CAWTKQVGTEAFF. CDR3 coding DNA: TGTGCCTGGACCAAGCAGGTGGGCACTGAAGCTTTCTTT.

The genes are TRBV6-5 and TRBJ2-1; TRBD2 aligns across 7 bases. This CDR3 comprises 12 residues. Unmatched junction bases numbered 3, after V lost 8 bases and J lost 5 bases. Germline-derived CDR1 and CDR2 are MNHEY and SVGAGI. The CDR3 region has the DNA TGTGCCAGCCAAGGACTAGACAATGAGCAGTTCTTC. Amino acid sequence: CASQGLDNEQFF.

The gene calls are TRBV10-1 and TRBJ1-4; possible D gene TRBD1, 5 bases. The V end lost 3 bases, the J end lost 4 bases, and 33 bases lay between the germline ends. This CDR3 region has 22 residues. Germline V CDR1 and CDR2: WNHNN, SYGVQD (reference sequence). The CDR3 nucleotides read TGCGCCAGCAGTGACTCCCCCACTACTGTTAGGGGTCCCCTCGAAATTAATGAAAAACTGTTTTTT. Amino acid sequence: CASSDSPTTVRGPLEINEKLFF.

This clone was seen once. The V and J genes are TRBV6-5 and TRBJ2-1; 11 bases fit TRBD2. Losses at the gene ends were 6 bases for V and 1 base for J; bases not matched to a gene: 2. Per germline, CDR1 MNHEY and CDR2 SVGAGI. The CDR3 sequence is 15 residues long. The CDR3 DNA reads TGTGCCAGCAGGACTAGCGGGACATCCTACAATGAGCAGTTCTTC. It is translated as CASRTSGTSYNEQFF.